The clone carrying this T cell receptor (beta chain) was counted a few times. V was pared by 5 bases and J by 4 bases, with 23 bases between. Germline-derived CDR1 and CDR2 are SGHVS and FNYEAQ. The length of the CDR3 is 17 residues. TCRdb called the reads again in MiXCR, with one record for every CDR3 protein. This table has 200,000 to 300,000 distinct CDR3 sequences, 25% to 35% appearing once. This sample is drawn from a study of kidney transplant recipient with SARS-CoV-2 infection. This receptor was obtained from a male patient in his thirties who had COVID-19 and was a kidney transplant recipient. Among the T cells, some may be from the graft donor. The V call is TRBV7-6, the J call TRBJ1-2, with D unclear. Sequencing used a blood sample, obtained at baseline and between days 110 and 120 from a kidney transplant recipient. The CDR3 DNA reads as TGTGCCAGCAGCGTGGCAGGTGAATCTCGAAAGACCTATGGCTACACCTTC. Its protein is CASSVAGESRKTYGYTF.